Following are 7 T cell receptor beta chains from one sample sequenced in a study of beta chain features in type 1 diabetes. Study observations and caveats: Shortening of TCRB CDR3s, moderate but significant, appeared in all four CD4+ subsets of Type 1 diabetes patients.

No cognate antigen is known for these TCRs. The study reverse transcribed the entire isolated RNA, so it sequenced expressed TCRB transcripts. Here immunoSEQ multiplex PCR was the method, and the copy in TCRdb shows in-frame clones only, minus some. The sample lists about 160,000 clones, roughly 60% seen once, with 0.08% to 0.1% in the top ten. The sequencing sample was made of naive CD4+ T cells from blood. The receptor source for this set is a young man with type 1 diabetes.

The V and J genes are TRBV11-2 and TRBJ2-3; D remains unclear. The ends were cut back, 5 bases at V and 5 bases at J, with 8 bases in the middle. The length of the CDR3 is 12 residues. Germline CDR1 reads SGHAT; CDR2 reads FQNNGV. CDR3 residues: CASSRHGDTQYF. The CDR3 DNA reads TGTGCCAGCAGCCGTCATGGAGATACGCAGTATTTT.

This chain connects TRBV9 to TRBJ2-7, with 7 bases fitting TRBD2. Germline CDR1 is SGDLS and CDR2 is YYNGEE. The CDR3 is 14 amino acids. Unmatched junction bases numbered 4, after V lost 2 bases and J lost 2 bases. The CDR3 protein is CASSVGGLAYEQYF. CDR3 in DNA: TGTGCCAGCAGCGTCGGTGGACTAGCCTACGAGCAGTACTTC.

This clone was observed a few times. This rearrangement joins TRBV7-2 to TRBJ2-3, with D possibly matching TRBD2 (5 bases). Trimming stripped 3 bases from V and 4 bases from J, with 8 bases between. Germline CDR1 is SGHTA and CDR2 is FQGNSA. The CDR3 loop spans 13 amino acids. In nucleotides, the CDR3 is TGTGCCAGCAGCTTCGGGGAACCAGATACGCAGTATTTT. Translating gives CASSFGEPDTQYF.

This chain joins TRBV7-2 and TRBJ2-5, with D tentatively TRBD1 (6 bases). Germline V gene lookup returns CDR1 SGHTA and CDR2 FQGNSA. V was trimmed by 5 bases and J by 3 bases, leaving 13 bases between them. The CDR3 sequence is 14 residues long. In nucleotides, the CDR3 is TGTGCCAGCAGCCTCCGTTACAGGGAAGAGACCCAGTACTTC. It codes for CASSLRYREETQYF.

The gene calls are TRBV9 and TRBJ2-1; perhaps TRBD2 as D (5 bases). In germline, CDR1 is SGDLS, CDR2 YYNGEE. The CDR3 is 15 amino acids. V was pared by 0 bases and J by 2 bases, with 9 bases between. CDR3 amino acids: CASSVAMGAYNEQFF. CDR3 DNA: TGTGCCAGCAGCGTAGCGATGGGAGCCTACAATGAGCAGTTCTTC.

The chain couples TRBV9 to TRBJ2-1; the match to TRBD1 covers 7 bases. The CDR3 length is 13 residues. After removal of 8 bases from V and 5 bases from J, the junction contained 7 bases not matched to a gene. Germline lookup yields CDR1 SGDLS and CDR2 YYNGEE. This CDR3 reads CASRGLINNEQFF. The CDR3 nucleotides read TGTGCCAGTAGGGGGCTTATAAACAATGAGCAGTTCTTC.

This clone appeared once. This sequence joins TRBV5-1 and TRBJ1-1; possible D gene TRBD1, 5 bases. In germline, CDR1 is SGHRS, CDR2 YFSETQ. The CDR3 spans 12 residues. The V end was cut by 2 bases, the J end by 7 bases, with 9 bases between. CDR3 protein: CASSFEGNEAFF. DNA for the CDR3: TGCGCCAGCAGCTTCGAGGGGAATGAAGCTTTCTTT.